The next 14 T cell receptor beta chains were all read from a single sample in a study of blood T cell repertoires in COVID-19. Using immunoSEQ multiplex PCR, the repertoire was profiled, and TCRdb retains in-frame clones only, with some absent. This sample carries more than 95,000 clones, about 80% of them seen once, and the ten largest clones take over 10%. Sequencing input: peripheral blood. Every receptor here comes from a human donor in a cohort sampled during active or convalescent COVID-19.

The chain links TRBV19 to TRBJ2-3, with 9 bases aligning to TRBD2. With V trimmed by 3 bases and J by 2 bases, 3 bases remained unmatched. The V gene's germline CDR1 is LNHDA and CDR2 SQIVND (reference sequence). The CDR3 covers 15 residues. CDR3 sequence: CASSMRGGNTDTQYF. CDR3 bases: TGTGCCAGTAGTATGCGGGGGGGAAACACAGATACGCAGTATTTT.

This rearrangement joins TRBV7-2 to TRBJ1-2; D may be TRBD1 (5 bases). Germline CDR1 and CDR2: SGHTA and FQGNSA. V shed 5 bases and J shed 4 bases, with 11 bases lying between them. The CDR3 is made up of 13 amino acids. The CDR3 loop reads CASSTRQLYGYTF. CDR3 coding DNA: TGTGCCAGCAGCACCCGACAGCTCTATGGCTACACCTTC.

This chain connects TRBV28 to TRBJ1-5; no definite D call. The CDR3 consists of 12 residues. V was pared by 4 bases and J by 9 bases, with 10 bases between. Germline V gene lookup returns CDR1 MDHEN and CDR2 SYDVKM. CDR3 bases: TGTGCCAGCAGTTCCCCGACTTGGCCCCAGCATTTT. Translated, it gives CASSSPTWPQHF.

This clone was recorded a few times. V and J are TRBV4-1 and TRBJ1-2; 7 bases are a match to TRBD1. Germline values: CDR1 MGHRA, CDR2 YSYEKL. V shed 2 bases, J shed 4 bases, and the junction held 10 bases outside the gene matches. The CDR3 sequence is 16 residues long. CDR3 sequence reads: CASSQPRQGPSYGYTF. The CDR3, as DNA: TGCGCCAGCAGCCAACCGAGACAGGGCCCTTCCTATGGCTACACCTTC.

This chain uses TRBV15 with TRBJ2-7, with D unclear. The CDR3 consists of 15 residues. CDR1 is LNHNV and CDR2 is YYDKDF in the germline V gene (reference sequence). The V gene lost 0 bases and the J gene lost 5 bases, with 14 bases spanning the gap. CDR3 in amino acids: CATSRDLRLLDEQYF. Here the CDR3 DNA reads TGTGCCACCAGCAGAGATCTTCGCCTTTTAGACGAGCAGTACTTC. Using reference TRBV15 and TRBJ2-7 for the parts outside the CDR3, the full variable domain is DAMVIQNPRYQVTQFGKPVTLSCSQTLNHNVMYWYQQKSSQAPKLLFHYYDKDFNNEADTPDNFQSRRPNTSFCFLDIRSPGLGDTAMYLCATSRDLRLLDEQYFGPGTRLTVT.

The genes are TRBV5-6 and TRBJ2-4; TRBD2 is a possible D gene (5 bases). The CDR3 runs to 15 residues. Trimming cost V 5 bases and J 9 bases, with 21 bases left between them. CDR1 and CDR2 (germline): SGHDT, YYEEEE. CDR3: CASSYEDFGVGIQYF. Here the CDR3 DNA reads TGTGCCAGCAGTTACGAGGACTTCGGTGTAGGCATTCAGTACTTC. Variable domain in full (rest from reference TRBV5-6 and TRBJ2-4): DAGVTQSPTHLIKTRGQQVTLRCSPKSGHDTVSWYQQALGQGPQFIFQYYEEEERQRGNFPDRFSGHQFPNYSSELNVNALLLGDSALYLCASSYEDFGVGIQYFGAGTRLSVL.

The J gene is TRBJ2-7, the V gene TRBV7-9; D gene ambiguous. CDR3 length equals 11 residues. In germline, CDR1 is SEHNR, CDR2 FQNEAQ (reference sequence). Trimming took 5 bases from V and 0 from J, leaving 2 bases between them. The CDR3 region is CASSHSYEQYF. As DNA, the CDR3 is TGTGCCAGCAGCCACTCCTACGAGCAGTACTTC. Variable domain in full (rest from reference TRBV7-9 and TRBJ2-7): DTGVSQNPRHKITKRGQNVTFRCDPISEHNRLYWYRQTLGQGPEFLTYFQNEAQLEKSRLLSDRFSAERPKGSFSTLEIQRTEQGDSAMYLCASSHSYEQYFGPGTRLTVT.

This chain joins TRBV5-5 and TRBJ2-1, with 11 bases identical to TRBD1. Trimming cost V 4 bases and J 4 bases; bases outside gene matches: 4. The CDR3 is 15 residues long. Germline lookup yields CDR1 SGHKS and CDR2 YYEKEE (reference sequence). CDR3 bases: TGTGCCAGCAGCCAAGGACAGGGGGCTTACAATGAGCAGTTCTTC. Amino acids: CASSQGQGAYNEQFF.

The chain uses TRBV12-3 or TRBV12-4 and TRBJ1-4; TRBD1 is a possible D gene (5 bases). The CDR3 covers 13 residues. V lost 11 bases and J lost 5, with 15 bases in between. CDR3 in amino acids: CASRRGMNEKLFF. CDR3 nucleotides: TGTGCCTCCAGGAGGGGCATGAATGAAAAACTGTTTTTT.

This clone was counted a few times. The CDR3 region has the DNA TGTGCCAGCAGCGTAGCCCAGGAGAACACTGAAGCTTTCTTT. Its protein product is CASSVAQENTEAFF. The J gene is TRBJ1-1, the V gene TRBV9; no clear D. V was trimmed by 0 bases and J by 1 base, leaving 7 bases between them. Germline V lookup: CDR1 SGDLS, CDR2 YYNGEE. There are 14 residues in the CDR3. The complete variable domain, with remaining parts taken from reference TRBV9 and TRBJ1-1, reads DSGVTQTPKHLITATGQRVTLRCSPRSGDLSVYWYQQSLDQGLQFLIQYYNGEERAKGNILERFSAQQFPDLHSELNLSSLELGDSALYFCASSVAQENTEAFFGQGTRLTVV.

The chain couples TRBV5-1 to TRBJ2-3; maybe TRBD2 (5 bases). Trimming removed 3 bases from V and 8 bases from J, with 16 bases in between. Germline CDR1 is SGHRS and CDR2 is YFSETQ. CDR3 length: 14 amino acids. The DNA for the CDR3 is TGCGCCAGCAGCTCGCGGGCCGGTTTTGTTACGCAGTATTTT. Its protein product is CASSSRAGFVTQYF.

This clone was detected only a few times. This chain connects TRBV11-2 to TRBJ1-1; TRBD1 matches 7 bases. With 1 base clipped from V and 8 bases from J, the junction kept 4 bases outside the gene matches. CDR1 is SGHAT, CDR2 FQNNGV, per germline. This CDR3 spans 13 amino acids. CDR3 nucleotides: TGTGCCAGCAGCTTAGTGAGGGGGCGCGAAGCTTTCTTT. Amino acids: CASSLVRGREAFF.

Regarding this clone: Germline is not matched at one junction end, which may reflect a read error. V and J are TRBV7-9 and TRBJ1-2; no reliable D call. Per germline, CDR1 SEHNR and CDR2 FQNEAQ (reference sequence). This CDR3 has 13 residues. CDR3 in amino acids: CASSLRANYGYAF. CDR3 bases: TGTGCCAGCAGCTTGCGGGCTAACTATGGCTACGCCTTC.

This chain uses TRBV2 with TRBJ1-4, with a weak D call TRBD1 (5 bases). This CDR3 is 18 amino acids long. Between the trimmed V and J ends, which lost 5 bases and 8 bases, there was a span of 27 bases. The germline CDR1 and CDR2 sequences are SNHLY and FYNNEI. CDR3 bases: TGTGCCAGCAGTTTGGCCCGGGACGGGGACTACGGTTGGGAAAAACTGTTTTTT. Its protein product is CASSLARDGDYGWEKLFF.